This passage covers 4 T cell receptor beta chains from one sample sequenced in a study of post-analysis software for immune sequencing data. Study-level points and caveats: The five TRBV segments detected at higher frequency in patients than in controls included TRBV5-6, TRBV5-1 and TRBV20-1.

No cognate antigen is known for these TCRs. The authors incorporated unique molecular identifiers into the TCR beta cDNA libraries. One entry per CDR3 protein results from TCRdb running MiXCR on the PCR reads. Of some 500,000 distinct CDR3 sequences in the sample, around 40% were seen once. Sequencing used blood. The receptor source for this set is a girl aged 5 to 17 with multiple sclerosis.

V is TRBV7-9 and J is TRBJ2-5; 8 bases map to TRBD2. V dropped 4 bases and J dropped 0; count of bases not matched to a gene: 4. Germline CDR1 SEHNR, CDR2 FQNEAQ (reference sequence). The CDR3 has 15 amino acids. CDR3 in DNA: TGTGCCAGCAGCTCTAGCGGGCCCGACCAAGAGACCCAGTACTTC. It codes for CASSSSGPDQETQYF.

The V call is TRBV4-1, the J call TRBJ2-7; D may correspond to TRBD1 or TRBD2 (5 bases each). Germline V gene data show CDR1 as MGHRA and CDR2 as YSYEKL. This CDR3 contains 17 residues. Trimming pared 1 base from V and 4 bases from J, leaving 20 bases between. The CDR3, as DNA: TGCGCCAGCAGCCAAGGGGGTGTCACAGGAGGAAGGTACGAGCAGTACTTC. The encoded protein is CASSQGGVTGGRYEQYF.

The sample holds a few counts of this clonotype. Written as DNA, the CDR3 is TGTGCCATCAGCGGGACAACTGACAATGAGCAGTTCTTC. Translated: CAISGTTDNEQFF. V gene TRBV10-3 combines with J gene TRBJ2-1, with D perhaps matching TRBD1 (6 bases). This CDR3 has 13 residues. Germline V CDR1 and CDR2: ENHRY, SYGVKD. V lost 6 bases, J lost 5 bases, and 11 bases lay in between.

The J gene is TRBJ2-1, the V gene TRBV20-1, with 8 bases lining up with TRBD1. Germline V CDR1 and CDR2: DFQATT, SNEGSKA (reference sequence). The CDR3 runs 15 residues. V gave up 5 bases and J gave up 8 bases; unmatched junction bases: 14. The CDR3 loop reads CSAGAGTGAPDEQFF. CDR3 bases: TGCAGTGCTGGGGCTGGGACAGGAGCCCCCGATGAGCAGTTCTTC.